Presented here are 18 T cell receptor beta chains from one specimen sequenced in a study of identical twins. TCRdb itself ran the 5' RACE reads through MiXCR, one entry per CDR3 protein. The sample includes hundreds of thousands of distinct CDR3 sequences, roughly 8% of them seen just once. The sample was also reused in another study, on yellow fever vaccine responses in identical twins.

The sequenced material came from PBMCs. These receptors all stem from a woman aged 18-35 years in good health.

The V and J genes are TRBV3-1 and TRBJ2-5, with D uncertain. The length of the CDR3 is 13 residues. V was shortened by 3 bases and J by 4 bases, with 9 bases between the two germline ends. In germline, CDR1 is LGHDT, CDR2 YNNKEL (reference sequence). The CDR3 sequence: CASSHGSLETQYF. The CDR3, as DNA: TGTGCCAGCAGCCACGGTAGTCTAGAGACCCAGTACTTC.

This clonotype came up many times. In DNA, the CDR3 is TGCAGTGCTAGAGATTCAGGGGATGGCTACACCTTC. As protein: CSARDSGDGYTF. The chain combines TRBV20-1 with TRBJ1-2; a weak D match, TRBD1 (6 bases). This CDR3 is 12 amino acids long. The germline V gene has CDR1 DFQATT and CDR2 SNEGSKA (reference sequence). With 0 bases removed from V and 6 bases from J, the gap between germline ends came to 8 bases.

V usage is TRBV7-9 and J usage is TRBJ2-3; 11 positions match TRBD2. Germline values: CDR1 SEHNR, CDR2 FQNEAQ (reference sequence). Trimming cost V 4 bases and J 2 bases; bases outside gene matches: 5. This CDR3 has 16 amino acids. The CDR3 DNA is TGTGCCAGCAGCTCAACGACTAGCGGGGACACAGATACGCAGTATTTT. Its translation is CASSSTTSGDTDTQYF.

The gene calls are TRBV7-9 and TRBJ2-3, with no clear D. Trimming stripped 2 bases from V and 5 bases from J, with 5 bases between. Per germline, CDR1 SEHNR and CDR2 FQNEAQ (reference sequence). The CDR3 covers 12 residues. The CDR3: CASSLSLDTQYF. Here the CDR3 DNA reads TGTGCCAGCAGCTTATCATTAGATACGCAGTATTTT.

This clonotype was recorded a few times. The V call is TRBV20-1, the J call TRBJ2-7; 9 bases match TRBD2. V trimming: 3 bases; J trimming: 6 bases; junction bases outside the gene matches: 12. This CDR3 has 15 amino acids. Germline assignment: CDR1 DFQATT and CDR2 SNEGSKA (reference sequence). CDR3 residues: CSASSSGSSIGEQYF. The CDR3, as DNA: TGCAGTGCTAGTAGTAGCGGGAGTTCCATCGGCGAGCAGTACTTC.

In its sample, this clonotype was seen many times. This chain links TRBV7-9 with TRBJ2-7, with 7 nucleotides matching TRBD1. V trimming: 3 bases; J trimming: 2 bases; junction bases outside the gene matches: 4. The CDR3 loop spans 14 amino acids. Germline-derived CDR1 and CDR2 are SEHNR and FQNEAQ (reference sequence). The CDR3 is CASSFTGVTYEQYF. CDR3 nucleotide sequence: TGTGCCAGCAGCTTTACAGGGGTTACCTACGAGCAGTACTTC. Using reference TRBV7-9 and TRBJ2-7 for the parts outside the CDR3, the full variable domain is DTGVSQNPRHKITKRGQNVTFRCDPISEHNRLYWYRQTLGQGPEFLTYFQNEAQLEKSRLLSDRFSAERPKGSFSTLEIQRTEQGDSAMYLCASSFTGVTYEQYFGPGTRLTVT.

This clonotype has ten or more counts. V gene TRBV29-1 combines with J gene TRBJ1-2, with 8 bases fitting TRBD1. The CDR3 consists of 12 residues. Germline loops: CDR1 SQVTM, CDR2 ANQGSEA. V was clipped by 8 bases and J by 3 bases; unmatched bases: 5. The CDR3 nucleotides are TGCAGCACAATACAGGGGGACTATGGCTACACCTTC. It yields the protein CSTIQGDYGYTF.

CDR3 residues: CASSQVLAGLSGANVLTF. Here the CDR3 DNA reads TGCGCCAGCAGCCAAGTTCTAGCGGGTCTCTCTGGGGCCAACGTCCTGACTTTC. The genes are TRBV4-3 and TRBJ2-6, with TRBD2 identical over 8 bases. The ends lost 1 base at V and 0 bases at J; junction bases unmatched: 5. There are 18 residues in the CDR3. Germline CDR1 reads LGHNA; CDR2 reads YSLEER.

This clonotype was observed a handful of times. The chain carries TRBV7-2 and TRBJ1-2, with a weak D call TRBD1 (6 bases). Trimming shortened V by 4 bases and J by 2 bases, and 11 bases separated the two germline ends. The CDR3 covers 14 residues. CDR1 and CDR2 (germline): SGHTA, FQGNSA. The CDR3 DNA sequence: TGTGCCAGCAGCTCTCATCAGGGGAACTATGGCTACACCTTC. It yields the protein CASSSHQGNYGYTF.

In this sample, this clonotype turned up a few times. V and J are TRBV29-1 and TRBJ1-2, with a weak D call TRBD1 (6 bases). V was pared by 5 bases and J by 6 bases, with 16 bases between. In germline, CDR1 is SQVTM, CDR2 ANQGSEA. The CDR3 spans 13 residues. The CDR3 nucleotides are TGCAGCGTTCGGGACACCCTTGAGGATGGCTACACCTTC. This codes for CSVRDTLEDGYTF.

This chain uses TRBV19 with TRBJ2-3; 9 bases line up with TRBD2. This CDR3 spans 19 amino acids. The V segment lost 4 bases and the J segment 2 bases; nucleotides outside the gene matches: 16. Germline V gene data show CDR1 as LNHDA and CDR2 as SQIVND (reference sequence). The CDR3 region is CASSTTPGTSFRLTDTQYF. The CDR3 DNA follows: TGTGCCAGTAGTACCACCCCCGGGACTAGCTTCCGCCTCACAGATACGCAGTATTTT.

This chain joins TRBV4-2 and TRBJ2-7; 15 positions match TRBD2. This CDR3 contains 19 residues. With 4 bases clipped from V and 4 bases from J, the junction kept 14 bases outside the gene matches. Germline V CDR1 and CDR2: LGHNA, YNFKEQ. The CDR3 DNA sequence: TGTGCCAGCAGCCCCCACGGACCGGGGACTAGCGGGGGGCGGTACGAGCAGTACTTC. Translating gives CASSPHGPGTSGGRYEQYF.

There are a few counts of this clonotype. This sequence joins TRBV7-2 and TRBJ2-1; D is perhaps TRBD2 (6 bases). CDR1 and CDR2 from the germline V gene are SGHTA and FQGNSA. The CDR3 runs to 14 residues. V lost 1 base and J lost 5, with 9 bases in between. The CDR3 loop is CASSLVGRHNEQFF. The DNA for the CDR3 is TGTGCCAGCAGCTTAGTCGGGAGACACAATGAGCAGTTCTTC.

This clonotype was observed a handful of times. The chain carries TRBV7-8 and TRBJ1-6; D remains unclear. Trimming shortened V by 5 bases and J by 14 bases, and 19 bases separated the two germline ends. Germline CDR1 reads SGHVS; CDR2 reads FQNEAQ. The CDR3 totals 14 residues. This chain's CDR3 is CASSKRTSSVSLHF. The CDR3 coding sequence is TGTGCCAGCAGCAAGAGGACTTCCTCTGTGTCCCTCCACTTT.

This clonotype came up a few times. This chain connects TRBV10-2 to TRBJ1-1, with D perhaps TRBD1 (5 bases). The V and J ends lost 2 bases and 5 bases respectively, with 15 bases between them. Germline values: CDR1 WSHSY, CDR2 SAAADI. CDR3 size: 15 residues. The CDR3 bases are TGCGCCAGCAGTGAGACGCAGGGAATTCGGACTGAAGCTTTCTTT. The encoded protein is CASSETQGIRTEAFF.

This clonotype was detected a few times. The CDR3 loop is CASSRTGKTNQPQHF. The DNA of the CDR3 is TGTGCCAGCAGTCGGACAGGGAAAACCAATCAGCCCCAGCATTTT. The rearrangement joins TRBV12-3 or TRBV12-4 to TRBJ1-5; 8 bases are a match to TRBD1. J gave up 3 bases and V 5 bases, and 6 bases lay outside the gene matches. The CDR3 totals 15 residues.

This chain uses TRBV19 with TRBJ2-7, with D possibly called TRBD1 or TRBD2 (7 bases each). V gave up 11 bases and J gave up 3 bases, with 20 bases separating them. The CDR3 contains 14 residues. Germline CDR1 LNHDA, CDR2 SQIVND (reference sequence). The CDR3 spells CASTLGGTDYEQYF. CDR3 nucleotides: TGTGCCTCAACCCTGGGAGGGACAGACTACGAGCAGTACTTC.

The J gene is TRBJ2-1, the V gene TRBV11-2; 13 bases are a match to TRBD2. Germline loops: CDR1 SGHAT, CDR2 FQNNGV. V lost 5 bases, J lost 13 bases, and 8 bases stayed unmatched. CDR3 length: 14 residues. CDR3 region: CASSGPGTSGDQFF. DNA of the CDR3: TGTGCCAGCAGCGGACCCGGGACTAGCGGGGACCAGTTCTTC.